A single sample gave rise to the 23 T cell receptor beta chains below, sequenced in a study of radiation and T cells in renal cell carcinoma. TCRdb keeps only in-frame clones here, not all; method: immunoSEQ multiplex PCR. The sample shows 40,000 to 60,000 clones, more than 80% of them seen only once. The time point here: blood 2 weeks post-SBRT. This sample's treatment: 15 Gy SBRT to primary tumor, nephrectomy 4 weeks later. The sample consisted of blood, taken from a patient whose treatment included radiotherapy and nephrectomy. The receptors shown here come from a woman between 65 and 79 years old with renal cell carcinoma.

The chain links TRBV18 to TRBJ2-2; D assignment may be TRBD1 or TRBD2 (5 bases each). Germline V lookup: CDR1 KGHSH, CDR2 LQKENI. The CDR3 contains 16 residues. V was trimmed by 1 base and J by 0 bases, leaving 9 bases between them. CDR3 in DNA: TGTGCCAGCTCACCACGGCAGGGACCGAACACCGGGGAGCTGTTTTTT. It specifies CASSPRQGPNTGELFF.

This clone was detected only a few times. The chain recombines TRBV4-2 with TRBJ1-1; 10 bases align to TRBD1. The CDR3 runs to 17 residues. Trimming took 4 bases from V and 3 from J; bases not matched to a gene: 11. The germline V gene encodes CDR1 LGHNA and CDR2 YNFKEQ. The CDR3 coding sequence is TGTGCCAGCAGCCCGGGACAGGGGTTATCCCTCGACACTGAAGCTTTCTTT. Protein: CASSPGQGLSLDTEAFF.

This chain joins TRBV10-3 and TRBJ2-7, with D hard to call. Germline V CDR1 and CDR2: ENHRY, SYGVKD. CDR3 length equals 12 residues. Deletions cut 0 bases from V and 6 bases from J, with 6 bases between. The CDR3: CAISESSPEQYF. For the CDR3, the DNA is TGTGCCATCAGTGAGTCGTCCCCCGAGCAGTACTTC.

CDR3 region: CASSPGQLLNEQYF. For the CDR3, the DNA is TGCGCCAGCAGCCCCGGACAGTTGCTAAACGAGCAGTACTTC. The chain recombines TRBV5-1 with TRBJ2-7; possible D gene TRBD1, 6 bases. Trimming left V 4 bases short and J 5 bases short, with 16 bases between. The length of the CDR3 is 14 residues. CDR1 is SGHRS, CDR2 YFSETQ, per germline.

This clone was detected a few times. The rearrangement uses TRBV14 and TRBJ1-1; a weak D match, TRBD1 (6 bases). With 4 bases removed from V and 6 bases from J, the gap between germline ends came to 12 bases. The CDR3 runs to 13 residues. Per germline, CDR1 SGHDN and CDR2 FVKESK. The DNA for the CDR3 is TGTGCCAGCAGCCTCACTTGGACAGCTGAAGCTTTCTTT. Translating gives CASSLTWTAEAFF.

This rearrangement joins TRBV18 to TRBJ2-1; weak D call: TRBD2 (5 bases). V dropped 3 bases and J dropped 5 bases, with 14 bases sitting between them. The germline CDR1 and CDR2 sequences are KGHSH and LQKENI. There are 15 residues in the CDR3. The CDR3 DNA is TGTGCCAGCTCACCGAGGGAGCGTGTCCACAATGAGCAGTTCTTC. It encodes CASSPRERVHNEQFF.

This rearrangement joins TRBV9 to TRBJ1-2, with D perhaps TRBD1 (5 bases). Germline CDR1 is SGDLS and CDR2 is YYNGEE. Trimming cost V 3 bases and J 2 bases, with 11 bases left between them. This CDR3 is built from 14 residues. In nucleotides, the CDR3 is TGTGCCAGCAGCGCGCGCGGGGGAAACTATGGCTACACCTTC. This gives the protein CASSARGGNYGYTF.

The CDR3 region has the DNA TGTGCCAGTAGTATAGGACAGGGAGGGCAGCCCCAGCATTTT. Translation gives CASSIGQGGQPQHF. V gene TRBV19 combines with J gene TRBJ1-5; 7 nucleotides align to TRBD1. The CDR3 contains 14 residues. In germline, CDR1 is LNHDA, CDR2 SQIVND (reference sequence). After removal of 1 base from V and 7 bases from J, the junction contained 4 bases not matched to a gene.

As regards this clone: Other DNA sequences in the sample encode the same CDR3. The CDR3 nucleotides are TGTGCCAGCAGTTTGGGGCAGGGGGGAAATCAGCCCCAGCATTTT. Protein: CASSLGQGGNQPQHF. This sequence joins TRBV6-6 and TRBJ1-5; TRBD1 matches 7 bases. Trimming cost V 4 bases and J 4 bases; bases outside gene matches: 7. This CDR3 spans 15 amino acids. Per the germline V gene, CDR1 is MNHNY and CDR2 is SVGAGI (reference sequence).

CDR3 nucleotides: TGTGCCAGCAGTAGGGGCCGGCCTAACACTGAAGCTTTCTTT. Translating it yields CASSRGRPNTEAFF. The chain has TRBV13 and TRBJ1-1; possibly TRBD1 for D (5 bases). In germline, CDR1 is PRHDT, CDR2 FYEKMQ (reference sequence). Trimming shortened V by 6 bases and J by 2 bases, and 13 bases separated the two germline ends. The CDR3 length is 14 residues.

The rearrangement joins TRBV30 to TRBJ2-7; 9 bases match TRBD1. V trimming: 7 bases; J trimming: 4 bases; junction bases outside the gene matches: 2. The CDR3 totals 11 residues. Per the germline V gene, CDR1 is GTSNPN and CDR2 is SVGIG (reference sequence). This chain's CDR3 is CASGQGYEQYF. The CDR3 nucleotides are TGTGCCTCGGGACAGGGTTACGAGCAGTACTTC.

This clone was found once. V gene TRBV6-5 combines with J gene TRBJ2-7; 7 bases match TRBD1. From germline, CDR1 is MNHEY and CDR2 SVGAGI. V was clipped by 4 bases and J by 3 bases; unmatched bases: 6. The CDR3 runs to 14 residues. The CDR3 protein is CASSWQGQHYEQYF. As DNA, the CDR3 is TGTGCCAGCAGTTGGCAGGGACAGCACTACGAGCAGTACTTC.

The rearrangement links TRBV6-5 to TRBJ1-2; 9 bases are shared with TRBD1. The CDR3 covers 12 residues. From germline, CDR1 is MNHEY and CDR2 SVGAGI. After removal of 9 bases from V and 5 bases from J, the junction contained 4 bases not matched to a gene. The DNA of the CDR3 is TGTGCCAGTACCGGGACAGGGTATGGCTACACCTTC. The encoded protein is CASTGTGYGYTF.

V and J are TRBV5-5 and TRBJ2-3; 13 bases agree with TRBD2. The CDR3 spans 16 residues. Trimming took 0 bases from V and 4 from J; bases not matched to a gene: 2. The germline V gene encodes CDR1 SGHKS and CDR2 YYEKEE (reference sequence). The CDR3 coding sequence is TGTGCCAGCAGCTTGGCCGGACTAGCGGGAGCAGATACGCAGTATTTT. Translation: CASSLAGLAGADTQYF.

The chain has TRBV5-4 and TRBJ2-5; 10 bases map to TRBD1. The CDR3 runs to 16 residues. Trimming cost V 4 bases and J 6 bases; bases outside gene matches: 12. Germline CDR1 reads SGHNT; CDR2 reads YYREEE (reference sequence). The CDR3 sequence: CASSPSQTGGTKTQYF. The CDR3 DNA follows: TGTGCCAGCAGCCCTTCTCAGACAGGGGGCACAAAGACCCAGTACTTC. Combining the CDR3 with reference TRBV5-4 and TRBJ2-5 gives the whole variable domain ETGVTQSPTHLIKTRGQQVTLRCSSQSGHNTVSWYQQALGQGPQFIFQYYREEENGRGNFPPRFSGLQFPNYSSELNVNALELDDSALYLCASSPSQTGGTKTQYFGPGTRLLVL.

This clone was seen a single time. The CDR3 DNA sequence: TGTGCCAGCAGTAAGAGGTGGAGGAGCAGCAATCAGCCCCAGCATTTT. Its translation is CASSKRWRSSNQPQHF. J is TRBJ1-5 and V is TRBV28; D not resolved. Trimming took off 5 bases at V and 1 base at J, with 15 bases between the two ends. CDR3 length: 16 residues. Germline V gene lookup returns CDR1 MDHEN and CDR2 SYDVKM. Supplemented by reference TRBV28 and TRBJ1-5, the full variable domain reads DVKVTQSSRYLVKRTGEKVFLECVQDMDHENMFWYRQDPGLGLRLIYFSYDVKMKEKGDIPEGYSVSREKKERFSLILESASTNQTSMYLCASSKRWRSSNQPQHFGDGTRLSIL.

This clone was detected once. The rearrangement uses TRBV5-1 and TRBJ2-1, with TRBD2 matching over 10 bases. The CDR3 contains 15 residues. After removal of 5 bases from V and 9 bases from J, the junction contained 11 bases not matched to a gene. CDR1 SGHRS and CDR2 YFSETQ come from the germline V gene. This CDR3 is CASRPSAGGPGEQFF. In DNA, the CDR3 is TGCGCCAGCAGACCCTCAGCGGGGGGGCCGGGTGAGCAGTTCTTC.

The chain uses TRBV7-2 and TRBJ2-7, with 9 bases fitting TRBD1. J gave up 5 bases and V 0 bases, and 5 bases lay outside the gene matches. Germline assignment: CDR1 SGHTA and CDR2 FQGNSA. There are 15 residues in the CDR3. The CDR3 DNA is TGTGCCAGCAGCTTAGCCGGACAGGGGCTGAACGAGCAGTACTTC. Translation: CASSLAGQGLNEQYF.

The chain couples TRBV7-2 to TRBJ1-1, with D hard to call. Looked up from germline, CDR1 is SGHTA and CDR2 is FQGNSA. The CDR3 covers 14 residues. V was cut by 4 bases and J by 3 bases, with 12 bases left in between. CDR3 nucleotide sequence: TGTGCCAGCAGCTCTATGGGCCGGCACACTGAAGCTTTCTTT. It yields the protein CASSSMGRHTEAFF.

This chain joins TRBV29-1 and TRBJ1-1; D is possibly TRBD1 (6 bases). Trimming pared 8 bases from V and 3 bases from J, leaving 25 bases between. Germline V gene lookup returns CDR1 SQVTM and CDR2 ANQGSEA. The CDR3 runs 16 residues. The CDR3 sequence: CSPSSTKRGRDTEAFF. The CDR3 DNA follows: TGCAGCCCCAGTTCGACGAAGCGGGGGCGGGACACTGAAGCTTTCTTT.

This clone was seen a single time. The CDR3 protein is CASSQSSYEQYF. The CDR3 nucleotides read TGTGCCAGCAGCCAAAGCTCCTACGAGCAGTACTTC. J is TRBJ2-7 and V is TRBV28, with unresolved D. The germline CDR1 and CDR2 sequences are MDHEN and SYDVKM. The CDR3 sequence is 12 residues long. The V gene lost 6 bases and the J gene lost 0 bases, with 6 bases spanning the gap.

This clone turned up a few times. This chain uses TRBV19 with TRBJ2-2; the match to TRBD2 covers 9 bases. CDR1 is LNHDA, CDR2 SQIVND, per germline (reference sequence). This CDR3 region has 14 residues. The V segment lost 6 bases and the J segment 7 bases; nucleotides outside the gene matches: 6. CDR3 sequence reads: CASRSSGGFGELFF. DNA of the CDR3: TGTGCCAGTAGGAGTAGCGGGGGCTTCGGGGAGCTGTTTTTT.

The V call is TRBV7-8, the J call TRBJ1-3; D uncertain. The germline V gene has CDR1 SGHVS and CDR2 FQNEAQ. The CDR3 runs 15 residues. V lost 2 bases and J lost 4, with 12 bases in between. CDR3 loop: CASSLTPGRGNTIYF. CDR3 DNA: TGTGCCAGCAGCTTAACCCCCGGGCGGGGAAACACCATATATTTT.